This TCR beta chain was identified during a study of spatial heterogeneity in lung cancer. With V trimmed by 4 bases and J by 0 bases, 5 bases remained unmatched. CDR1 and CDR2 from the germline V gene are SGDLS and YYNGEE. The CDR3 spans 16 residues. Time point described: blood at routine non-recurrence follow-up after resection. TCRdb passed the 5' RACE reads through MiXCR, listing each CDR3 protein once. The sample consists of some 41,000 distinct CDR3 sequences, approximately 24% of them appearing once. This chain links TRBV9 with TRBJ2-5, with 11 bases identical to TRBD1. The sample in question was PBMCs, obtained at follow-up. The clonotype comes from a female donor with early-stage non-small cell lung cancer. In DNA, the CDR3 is TGTGCCAGCAGCCTTGGGACAGGGGGGTACCAAGAGACCCAGTACTTC. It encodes CASSLGTGGYQETQYF.